A single T cell receptor beta chain is shown here with its context. The assay was immunoSEQ multiplex PCR, and TCRdb's table has in-frame clones only and misses some. The sample holds fewer than 110,000 clones; approximately 88% are singletons and the top ten take roughly 20%. Trimming pared 5 bases from V and 2 bases from J, leaving 12 bases between. This CDR3 has 14 amino acids. Germline CDR1 is SEHNR and CDR2 is FQNEAQ (reference sequence). The sample belongs to a study of T cell responses to AZD1222 COVID-19 vaccine. The TCR was taken from an adult in good health. The chain carries TRBV7-9 and TRBJ1-1; D uncertain. This specimen was peripheral blood, taken on day 0 of AZD1222 vaccination. The CDR3, as DNA: TGTGCCAGCAGCCTCCGGGCCCTAAACACTGAAGCTTTCTTT. This gives the protein CASSLRALNTEAFF.